Following are 20 T cell receptor delta chains from one sample sequenced in a study of Vδ1+ human thymocytes. RNA was extracted from the cells and then reverse transcribed. Pooled V-gene forward primers with one constant-region reverse primer generated the CDR3 amplicons by multiplex PCR. TCRdb reran clone calling via CATT on the multiplex PCR reads. The sample yields about 54,000 delta-chain clones, about 16% seen once. No antigen has been identified for these receptors. Broader study findings: Thymic TRG and TRD repertoires appeared highly polyclonal.

Sequenced material: Vdelta1+ gamma-delta thymocytes from the thymus. Noted subset: FACS-sorted CD3+ TCRalphabeta- TCRVdelta1+ TCRVdelta2- thymocytes. The receptors shown here come from a boy younger than two who had congenital heart surgery.

This clone showed up just a few times. The same CDR3 also results from other DNA sequences found in this sample. V gene TRDV1 combines with J gene TRDJ1, with 7 bases fitting TRDD3. Germline-derived CDR1 and CDR2 are TSWWSYY and QGS. Trimming removed 3 bases from V and 0 bases from J; junction bases left unmatched: 19. CDR3 size: 20 residues. The CDR3 loop reads CALGEPIPDPGYQDTDKLIF. CDR3 nucleotides: TGTGCTCTTGGGGAGCCTATTCCCGATCCGGGATACCAAGACACCGATAAACTCATCTTT.

This clone turned up a few times. This rearrangement joins TRDV1 to TRDJ1; 10 bases are shared with TRDD3. CDR1 is TSWWSYY, CDR2 QGS, per germline. J lost 5 bases, V lost 1 base, and 10 bases had no gene match. The CDR3 consists of 17 residues. The CDR3 region has the DNA TGTGCTCTTGGGGAACGACGGGTGGGGGATACACCTGATAAACTCATCTTT. Amino acid sequence: CALGERRVGDTPDKLIF.

This clone was counted only a few times. The chain couples TRDV1 to TRDJ1; 12 positions match TRDD3. CDR3 size: 21 residues. Germline trimming cut 5 bases from V and 1 base from J; bases unmatched to any gene: 20. Germline CDR1 is TSWWSYY and CDR2 is QGS. CDR3 in amino acids: CALGTLPTSVWGIRLTDKLIF. As DNA, the CDR3 is TGTGCTCTTGGGACCCTTCCTACCAGCGTCTGGGGGATACGCCTCACCGATAAACTCATCTTT.

The table lists this clone with a few counts. J is TRDJ1 and V is TRDV1; 13 bases fit TRDD3. This CDR3 spans 19 amino acids. V trimming: 0 bases; J trimming: 0 bases; junction bases outside the gene matches: 7. CDR1 is TSWWSYY and CDR2 is QGS in the germline V gene. CDR3 DNA sequence: TGTGCTCTTGGGGAACTCTTTGGTACTGGGGGATACGACACCGATAAACTCATCTTT. Protein product: CALGELFGTGGYDTDKLIF.

The rearrangement uses TRDV1 and TRDJ1, with 8 bases that match TRDD3. CDR1 and CDR2 (germline): TSWWSYY, QGS. This CDR3 has 17 amino acids. The V segment lost 1 base and the J segment 11 bases; nucleotides outside the gene matches: 18. The CDR3 DNA sequence: TGTGCTCTTGGGGAACGGTTTAATACTGGGGGCCTAAGGGGGCTCATCTTT. It is translated as CALGERFNTGGLRGLIF.

V usage is TRDV1 and J usage is TRDJ1, with TRDD2 matching over 9 bases. The germline gives CDR1 TSWWSYY, CDR2 QGS. The CDR3 length is 21 residues. V dropped 3 bases and J dropped 0; count of bases not matched to a gene: 20. The CDR3 region is CALGDLPTLRGCRPHTDKLIF. CDR3 sequence (DNA): TGTGCTCTTGGGGACCTTCCTACCTTGAGGGGATGTAGGCCCCACACCGATAAACTCATCTTT.

The chain joins TRDV1 to TRDJ1; 10 nucleotides align to TRDD3. CDR3 size: 22 residues. Germline loops: CDR1 TSWWSYY, CDR2 QGS. Unmatched junction bases numbered 22, after V lost 1 base and J lost 2 bases. DNA for the CDR3: TGTGCTCTTGGGGAACCCTTTAAAATCCCCATTCCTGTACTGGGGGATACCGATAAACTCATCTTT. Translated: CALGEPFKIPIPVLGDTDKLIF.

The V gene is TRDV1, the J gene TRDJ1; tentatively, D is TRDD2 or TRDD3 (6 bases each). The CDR3 consists of 23 residues. V was clipped by 2 bases and J by 0 bases, with 34 bases between them. The germline CDR1 and CDR2 sequences are TSWWSYY and QGS. This CDR3 reads CALGEAGRLPTSMGVSYTDKLIF. In DNA form, the CDR3 reads TGTGCTCTTGGGGAAGCGGGACGCCTTCCCACAAGTATGGGGGTCTCGTACACCGATAAACTCATCTTT.

This clone was seen a few times. V usage is TRDV1 and J usage is TRDJ1; TRDD3 aligns across 7 bases. J lost 0 bases, V lost 4 bases, and 20 bases had no gene match. The CDR3 loop spans 20 amino acids. Germline-derived CDR1 and CDR2 are TSWWSYY and QGS. The CDR3 nucleotides read TGTGCTCTTGGGGGCTCGGAAGAGATGGGGGACTATAAGTACACCGATAAACTCATCTTT. Translated: CALGGSEEMGDYKYTDKLIF.

The rearrangement joins TRAV29/DV5 to TRDJ1, with TRDD3 matching 11 bases. The germline V gene encodes CDR1 NSMFDY and CDR2 ISSIKDK. V lost 0 bases, J lost 6 bases, and 10 bases stayed unmatched. The length of the CDR3 is 16 residues. As DNA, the CDR3 is TGTGCAGCAAGCGTAAGAAGCTGGGGGATACTCTATAAACTCATCTTT. The encoded protein is CAASVRSWGILYKLIF.

Of note for this clone: This sample includes further DNA sequences coding for the same CDR3. The rearrangement uses TRDV1 and TRDJ4; 7 positions match TRDD3. Germline CDR1 and CDR2: TSWWSYY and QGS. V lost 9 bases and J lost 0; bases outside the gene matches: 10. The CDR3 has 14 residues. CDR3 sequence: CALVRQGDSRPLIF. CDR3 coding DNA: TGTGCTCTCGTGCGACAGGGGGATTCCAGACCCCTGATCTTT.

This clone was detected only a few times. V is TRDV1 and J is TRDJ1; TRDD3 might be the D (7 bases). The CDR3 has 19 amino acids. The germline V and J ends were trimmed by 2 bases and 6 bases, with 28 bases remaining between them. CDR1 and CDR2 (germline): TSWWSYY, QGS. The CDR3: CALGEKSYRARGGENKLIF. The CDR3 nucleotides are TGTGCTCTTGGGGAAAAATCCTACAGAGCCCGTGGGGGAGAAAATAAACTCATCTTT.

This clone was detected a few times. This chain uses TRDV1 with TRDJ1; the D gene is possibly TRDD3 (6 bases). The germline V gene has CDR1 TSWWSYY and CDR2 QGS. The ends were cut back, 2 bases at V and 7 bases at J, with 38 bases in the middle. The CDR3 is 22 residues long. The CDR3 nucleotides read TGTGCTCTTGGGGAATGTCGAGACCTTCTCGCCGTACTGGGCCCCGCGATCGGTAAACTCATCTTT. It specifies CALGECRDLLAVLGPAIGKLIF.

A few counts support this clone. The chain couples TRAV29/DV5 to TRDJ1; 10 bases map to TRDD3. Germline-derived CDR1 and CDR2 are NSMFDY and ISSIKDK. Trimming took 3 bases from V and 5 from J; bases not matched to a gene: 7. The CDR3 totals 14 residues. The CDR3 sequence is CAANLGDTSDKLIF. The CDR3 nucleotides are TGTGCAGCAAACTTGGGGGATACTTCGGATAAACTCATCTTT.

Comments on this clone: Other DNA sequences in this specimen translate into the identical CDR3. The J gene is TRDJ1, the V gene TRDV1; 9 positions match TRDD3. Per germline, CDR1 TSWWSYY and CDR2 QGS. CDR3 size: 19 residues. J was trimmed by 0 bases and V by 4 bases; bases with no gene match: 15. The CDR3 loop is CALGVTLPYWGTYTDKLIF. For the CDR3, the DNA is TGTGCTCTTGGGGTAACCTTACCTTACTGGGGGACCTACACCGATAAACTCATCTTT.

The gene calls are TRDV1 and TRDJ1; TRDD3 is a possible D gene (6 bases). Trimming removed 0 bases at V and 0 bases at J, with 14 bases between. The CDR3 is made up of 17 amino acids. The germline gives CDR1 TSWWSYY, CDR2 QGS. The CDR3 region is CALGELNVGGYTDKLIF. The CDR3 nucleotides are TGTGCTCTTGGGGAACTAAACGTTGGGGGTTACACCGATAAACTCATCTTT.

In its sample, this clone was seen a few times. The chain recombines TRDV1 with TRDJ1; no firm D call. The germline gives CDR1 TSWWSYY, CDR2 QGS. V lost 5 bases and J 0 bases, leaving 7 bases between the germline ends. The CDR3 extends over 13 amino acids. The CDR3 DNA follows: TGTGCTCTTGGGAACCCTTACACCGATAAACTCATCTTT. Encoded protein: CALGNPYTDKLIF.

The J gene is TRDJ1, the V gene TRDV1; weak D call: TRDD3 (7 bases). There are 19 residues in the CDR3. Germline V CDR1 and CDR2: TSWWSYY, QGS. Trimming took off 0 bases at V and 4 bases at J, with 24 bases between the two ends. The CDR3 DNA is TGTGCTCTTGGGGAACTTCGGTCCTACAGTACGGGATACAGCGATAAACTCATCTTT. This gives the protein CALGELRSYSTGYSDKLIF.

A few counts support this clone. The chain has TRDV1 and TRDJ1; possibly TRDD2 for D (7 bases). The CDR3 is 22 amino acids. Germline values: CDR1 TSWWSYY, CDR2 QGS. V was trimmed by 2 bases and J by 0 bases, leaving 31 bases between them. The CDR3 nucleotides are TGTGCTCTTGGGGAATTTAGGCCTTCCTTGGGTCTGGGGACCTCGTACACCGATAAACTCATCTTT. Amino acids: CALGEFRPSLGLGTSYTDKLIF.

This chain joins TRDV1 and TRDJ1; tentative D call: TRDD3 (9 bases). This CDR3 has 21 amino acids. Trimming cost V 1 base and J 0 bases, with 27 bases left between them. Germline V gives CDR1 TSWWSYY, CDR2 QGS. DNA of the CDR3: TGTGCTCTTGGGGAACCTTCCTACGTCGGGGATACGATGTGGGACACCGATAAACTCATCTTT. Its translation: CALGEPSYVGDTMWDTDKLIF.